This T cell receptor (beta chain) appears in the sequencing data of a study of blood T cell repertoires in COVID-19 (TCRdb year 2020). Study-level background: Samples from collaborators originated in the United States, Italy and Spain and spanned both the acute and convalescent phases of COVID-19. The material from the prospective study consisted of cDNA or gDNA derived from T cells, B-cell-depleted T cells, or PBMCs. The dataset comprised deeply sampled blood TCRbeta repertoires from subjects exposed to, actively infected with, or recovered from COVID-19. The repertoires were made available in a free public database intended to serve as a resource for research on the immune response to SARS-CoV-2. The samples were drawn from two sources: the first 160 participants of the ongoing ImmuneRACE study, and 950 to 1,500 subjects contributed by 6 global collaborators. Sample metadata almost always included a de-identified subject ID, COVID-19 status, age in years and sex. Where available, HLA class I and class II types were taken from metadata supplied by the sample provider and were not determined by assay-based typing.

Trimming takes 3 bases from V and 1 base from J, and the germline ends sit 6 bases apart. Including cysteine and phenylalanine, the CDR3 has 13 amino acids. CDR3 DNA only is kept here, 39 bases in frame from base 1. TCRbeta CDR3 regions were amplified from genomic DNA using the immunoSEQ Assay, a bias-controlled multiplex PCR. Per the original workflow: The number of nucleated cells in each sample was estimated by amplification of reference gene primers within the assay. To quantify the absolute abundance of each unique TCRbeta CDR3 rearrangement, sequence reads were collapsed and filtered. For each sample, productive Simpson clonality was calculated as the square root of Simpson's diversity index over productive rearrangements. TCRdb holds this immuneACCESS table with in-frame rearrangements only. Some clones are missing; in checked studies, unresolved V genes explain under half, and the rest has no known cause. From that table come the V and J calls and clone size; the DNA was used to work out D and trimming. The sample table contains about 230,000 clones; only one count was recorded for under 90% of them. The top ten clonotypes cover around a sixth of the sample.

With respect to this clone: No antigen is known for it. Base quality data are lacking; no much larger clone is found one base away.

In the prospective study, participants were roughly 18 to 95 years old, resided in 20 to 30 geographic areas of the United States, and were enrolled through a virtual design. In the prospective study, cohorts were assigned on the basis of participant-reported clinical history obtained from a screening survey and a study questionnaire. Recovered participants in ImmuneRACE Cohort 3 were defined as having two consecutive negative NP/OP PCR tests, clearance from a healthcare professional, or resolution of symptoms. Each participant in the prospective study had whole blood, serum and a nasopharyngeal or oropharyngeal swab collected by mobile phlebotomists. Additional blood draws and questionnaires over a 2-month period could optionally be provided by prospective study participants. Before DNA extraction, blood samples from the prospective study were shipped at room temperature or frozen. Beyond this particular receptor, the publication reports: The amount of clinical and demographic metadata varied by source and participant and was provided uncurated.

This sequence was found in a man in his late teens or twenties who had recovered from COVID-19. Recombination joined TRBV12-3 or TRBV12-4 with TRBJ1-1; the D gene cannot be named for sure. Sequenced material: PBMCs or T cells enriched from blood (not recorded which). The CDR3 protein sequence reads: CASSFNRNTEAFF. The nucleotide sequence is TGTGCCAGCAGTTTCAACAGGAACACTGAAGCTTTCTTT.